A selection of T cell receptor beta chains follows, all from one sample in a study of T cell changes during pregnancy in multiple sclerosis. Assay used: immunoSEQ multiplex PCR; TCRdb lists only in-frame clones, some missing. The sample consists of 39,000 or so clones, about 90% of them appearing once. The sample was CD4+ T cells from peripheral blood mononuclear cells, taken after pregnancy. The receptor set was obtained from a female donor in good health, enrolled as a control in a pregnancy study. Both conserved end residues are part of each CDR3. The order of the fields is V gene, D gene, J gene, clone size, CDR3 DNA, CDR3 protein. D genes are given only for firm matches. For some rows the clone size is stated as once, few or many, or as a class when expanded; others skip it.

v_gene: TRBV29-1; d_gene: TRBD2; j_gene: TRBJ2-5; abundance: -; CDR3nt: TGCAGCGTGCGGACTAGCGGGGCGGAGACCCAGTACTTC; CDR3aa: CSVRTSGAETQYF
v_gene: TRBV28; d_gene: -; j_gene: TRBJ1-2; abundance: once; CDR3nt: TGTGCCAGCAGCCAGGGCCCTGGTAGCTACACCTTC; CDR3aa: CASSQGPGSYTF
v_gene: TRBV19; d_gene: -; j_gene: TRBJ1-6; abundance: -; CDR3nt: TGTGCCAGTAGTATAGCCGGGGCGGGATCACCCCTCCACTTT; CDR3aa: CASSIAGAGSPLHF
v_gene: TRBV5-8; d_gene: -; j_gene: TRBJ2-1; abundance: once; CDR3nt: TGTGCCAGCAGCTTTGCCAGGGTGTCCTACAATGAGCAGTTCTTC; CDR3aa: CASSFARVSYNEQFF
v_gene: TRBV4-1; d_gene: TRBD1; j_gene: TRBJ2-4; abundance: -; CDR3nt: TGCGCCAGCAGCCAAGTCCTAGGGACAGGGCGAAACATTCAGTACTTC; CDR3aa: CASSQVLGTGRNIQYF
v_gene: TRBV21-1; d_gene: -; j_gene: TRBJ2-2; abundance: -; CDR3nt: TGTGCCAGCAGCATTCCGGGACAGGGTTACACCGGGGAGCTGTTTTTT; CDR3aa: CASSIPGQGYTGELFF
v_gene: TRBV7-2; d_gene: -; j_gene: TRBJ1-2; abundance: -; CDR3nt: TGTGCCAGCAGCTTAGCGCACTCCGCTAACTATGGCTACACCTTC; CDR3aa: CASSLAHSANYGYTF
v_gene: TRBV30; d_gene: TRBD1; j_gene: TRBJ1-2; abundance: -; CDR3nt: TGTGCCTGGAAAAGGGACAGGGGCCCATATGGCTACACCTTC; CDR3aa: CAWKRDRGPYGYTF
v_gene: TRBV7-5; d_gene: -; j_gene: TRBJ2-1; abundance: -; CDR3nt: TGTGCCAGAAGCTTAGAGGAGAGAGGGGGCCCTTCCTACAATGAGCAGTTCTTC; CDR3aa: CARSLEERGGPSYNEQFF
v_gene: TRBV28; d_gene: -; j_gene: TRBJ1-1; abundance: -; CDR3nt: TGTGCCAGCAGGACCCCGCGGGGGGCTTTCTTT; CDR3aa: CASRTPRGAFF
v_gene: TRBV5-1; d_gene: TRBD2; j_gene: TRBJ2-5; abundance: once; CDR3nt: TGCGCCAGCAGCCAGGATGGGCGGGGGGAACAGGAGACCCAGTACTTC; CDR3aa: CASSQDGRGEQETQYF
v_gene: TRBV7-7; d_gene: TRBD2; j_gene: TRBJ2-5; abundance: -; CDR3nt: TGTGCTAGCAGCCCCCTCATAGCGGGGCGACGAGAGACCCAGTACTTC; CDR3aa: CASSPLIAGRRETQYF
v_gene: TRBV7-2; d_gene: -; j_gene: TRBJ2-1; abundance: -; CDR3nt: TGTGCCAGCAGCTTCGGTGTTTGGAGCGGAGCATACAATGAGCAGTTCTTC; CDR3aa: CASSFGVWSGAYNEQFF
v_gene: TRBV7-2; d_gene: -; j_gene: TRBJ2-1; abundance: -; CDR3nt: TGTGCCAGCAGCTCGCCTGCGGGGGCTGGCACGAATGAGCAGTTCTTC; CDR3aa: CASSSPAGAGTNEQFF
v_gene: TRBV19; d_gene: TRBD2; j_gene: TRBJ2-7; abundance: -; CDR3nt: TGTGCCAGCCGCCCTAGCGGGGAAAGCTCCTACGAGCAGTACTTC; CDR3aa: CASRPSGESSYEQYF
v_gene: TRBV10-3; d_gene: TRBD2; j_gene: TRBJ2-5; abundance: -; CDR3nt: TGTGCCATCAGTCCCGGGACTAGCGAGGAGACCCAGTACTTC; CDR3aa: CAISPGTSEETQYF
v_gene: TRBV5-1; d_gene: -; j_gene: TRBJ1-1; abundance: -; CDR3nt: TGCGCCAGCAGCTTGTGGGCAGGGGTGAACACTGAAGCTTTCTTT; CDR3aa: CASSLWAGVNTEAFF
v_gene: TRBV30; d_gene: -; j_gene: TRBJ1-5; abundance: -; CDR3nt: TGTGCCTGGAGTTCACCGGGGGATCAGCCCCAGCATTTT; CDR3aa: CAWSSPGDQPQHF
v_gene: TRBV6-5; d_gene: -; j_gene: TRBJ1-2; abundance: -; CDR3nt: TGTGCCAGCAGTTACTCAACAGGTCTTGGCTACACCTTC; CDR3aa: CASSYSTGLGYTF
v_gene: TRBV27; d_gene: -; j_gene: TRBJ2-7; abundance: -; CDR3nt: TGTGCCAGCAGACTATTTCAGGGTACCGAGCAGTACTTC; CDR3aa: CASRLFQGTEQYF
v_gene: TRBV6-6; d_gene: TRBD1; j_gene: TRBJ1-2; abundance: -; CDR3nt: TGTGCCAGCAGTGAGGGACAGCGTAATGGCTACACCTTC; CDR3aa: CASSEGQRNGYTF
v_gene: TRBV27; d_gene: TRBD1; j_gene: TRBJ1-2; abundance: -; CDR3nt: TGTGCCAGCAGTCCCCACCGGGACAGGGGACTATTTAACTATGGCTACACCTTC; CDR3aa: CASSPHRDRGLFNYGYTF
v_gene: TRBV13; d_gene: -; j_gene: TRBJ2-1; abundance: -; CDR3nt: TGTGCCAGCAGCGAAGGGGGGGGAAGCGGCAATGAGCAGTTCTTC; CDR3aa: CASSEGGGSGNEQFF
v_gene: TRBV19; d_gene: TRBD1; j_gene: TRBJ1-2; abundance: -; CDR3nt: TGTGCCAGTAGTACCGAGCAAGCGGACAGGGGGCTTCGCACCTTC; CDR3aa: CASSTEQADRGLRTF
v_gene: TRBV6-4; d_gene: -; j_gene: TRBJ1-1; abundance: -; CDR3nt: TGTGCCAGCAGTGACCAGGGGTTTAGCACTGAAGCTTTCTTT; CDR3aa: CASSDQGFSTEAFF
v_gene: TRBV27; d_gene: -; j_gene: TRBJ2-7; abundance: -; CDR3nt: TGTGCCAGCAGTCCCTCTGCGGTCTCGTACGAGCAGTACTTC; CDR3aa: CASSPSAVSYEQYF
v_gene: TRBV7-9; d_gene: TRBD2; j_gene: TRBJ2-7; abundance: -; CDR3nt: TGTGCCAGCAGCTCTAGCGGGGGGCCCTACGAGCAGTACTTC; CDR3aa: CASSSSGGPYEQYF
v_gene: TRBV18; d_gene: -; j_gene: TRBJ1-4; abundance: -; CDR3nt: TGTGCCAGCTCTCCGGGGGCAACTAATGAAAAACTGTTTTTT; CDR3aa: CASSPGATNEKLFF
v_gene: TRBV7-2; d_gene: -; j_gene: TRBJ2-7; abundance: -; CDR3nt: TGTGCCAGCAGCTTAGGGTCAGCGGGGACACATCTCTACGAGCAGTACTTC; CDR3aa: CASSLGSAGTHLYEQYF
v_gene: TRBV15; d_gene: -; j_gene: TRBJ2-7; abundance: once; CDR3nt: TGTGCCACCAGCGACTACTACGAGCAGTACTTC; CDR3aa: CATSDYYEQYF
v_gene: TRBV27; d_gene: TRBD1; j_gene: TRBJ1-4; abundance: -; CDR3nt: TGTGCCAGCATAGGTAGACAGGGTTGGGAAAAACTGTTTTTT; CDR3aa: CASIGRQGWEKLFF
v_gene: TRBV28; d_gene: TRBD1; j_gene: TRBJ1-3; abundance: -; CDR3nt: TGTGCCAGCAGTTCTCCGACAGGGTCTGGAAACACCATATATTTT; CDR3aa: CASSSPTGSGNTIYF
v_gene: TRBV19; d_gene: -; j_gene: TRBJ2-7; abundance: -; CDR3nt: TGTGCCAGTAGTATCGATCTTACTTGGACAAGCTCCTACGAGCAGTACTTC; CDR3aa: CASSIDLTWTSSYEQYF
v_gene: TRBV2; d_gene: -; j_gene: TRBJ2-2; abundance: -; CDR3nt: TGTGCCAGCTCGACAGCCGGGGAGCTGTTTTTT; CDR3aa: CASSTAGELFF
v_gene: TRBV6-5; d_gene: -; j_gene: TRBJ1-1; abundance: -; CDR3nt: TGTGCCAGCAGTTACGGACAGTTCACTGAAGCTTTCTTT; CDR3aa: CASSYGQFTEAFF
v_gene: TRBV19; d_gene: -; j_gene: TRBJ2-7; abundance: -; CDR3nt: TGTGCCAGTAGTAAAGGCTGGACTGGCTCCTACGAGCAGTACTTC; CDR3aa: CASSKGWTGSYEQYF
v_gene: TRBV9; d_gene: -; j_gene: TRBJ2-7; abundance: -; CDR3nt: TGTGCCAGCAGCGCGCCCCCAGGGCAGGGGAGCTCCTACGAGCAGTACTTC; CDR3aa: CASSAPPGQGSSYEQYF
v_gene: TRBV6-5; d_gene: TRBD1; j_gene: TRBJ1-4; abundance: -; CDR3nt: TGTGCCAGCAGACACAGGGGTCAACTGTTTTTT; CDR3aa: CASRHRGQLFF
v_gene: TRBV28; d_gene: -; j_gene: TRBJ1-2; abundance: -; CDR3nt: TGTGCCAGCAGTTTTGCGGAAGTTTCTCGCGGCTACACCTTC; CDR3aa: CASSFAEVSRGYTF
v_gene: TRBV6-5; d_gene: -; j_gene: TRBJ1-1; abundance: -; CDR3nt: TGTGCCAGCAGGGCCGGCCCAACACAGGTAGCTTTCTTT; CDR3aa: CASRAGPTQVAFF
v_gene: TRBV4-1; d_gene: TRBD2; j_gene: TRBJ2-5; abundance: once; CDR3nt: TGCGCCAGCAGCCAAGATGGTGAATCGGGGGGACAAGAGACCCAGTACTTC; CDR3aa: CASSQDGESGGQETQYF
v_gene: TRBV7-6; d_gene: -; j_gene: TRBJ2-5; abundance: -; CDR3nt: TGTGCCAGCAGCTTATCAAGCGGGTGGGAGACCCAGTACTTC; CDR3aa: CASSLSSGWETQYF
v_gene: TRBV7-2; d_gene: TRBD1; j_gene: TRBJ2-7; abundance: -; CDR3nt: TGTGCCAGCAGCTTAGCGACGGACAGGACCTACGAGCAGTACTTC; CDR3aa: CASSLATDRTYEQYF
v_gene: TRBV19; d_gene: -; j_gene: TRBJ1-1; abundance: once; CDR3nt: TGTGCCAGTAGTATTGGAGGGAACACTGAAGCTTTCTTT; CDR3aa: CASSIGGNTEAFF
v_gene: TRBV7-8; d_gene: TRBD1; j_gene: TRBJ2-1; abundance: -; CDR3nt: TGTGCCAGCAGCTTATGGGACAGGGGGGACGGTGAGCAGTTCTTC; CDR3aa: CASSLWDRGDGEQFF
v_gene: TRBV19; d_gene: TRBD1; j_gene: TRBJ2-3; abundance: -; CDR3nt: TGTGCCAGTAGTAACAGGGGTTATACAGATACGCAGTATTTT; CDR3aa: CASSNRGYTDTQYF
v_gene: TRBV11-3; d_gene: TRBD1; j_gene: TRBJ2-5; abundance: -; CDR3nt: TGTGCCAGCAGCTTCCTAACAGGGGGCCAGGAGACCCAGTACTTC; CDR3aa: CASSFLTGGQETQYF
v_gene: TRBV7-7; d_gene: -; j_gene: TRBJ2-5; abundance: -; CDR3nt: TGTGCTAGCAGCCTCCGTCAGGGCCACCAAGAGACCCAGTACTTC; CDR3aa: CASSLRQGHQETQYF
v_gene: TRBV5-1; d_gene: TRBD2; j_gene: TRBJ2-5; abundance: -; CDR3nt: TGCGCCAGCAACTCGGGACTAGCGGTACCGGAGACCCAGTACTTC; CDR3aa: CASNSGLAVPETQYF
v_gene: TRBV5-4; d_gene: TRBD1; j_gene: TRBJ1-2; abundance: few; CDR3nt: TGTGCCAGCAGCTCCGGACAGGGGCGGTATGGCTACACCTTC; CDR3aa: CASSSGQGRYGYTF
v_gene: TRBV6-5; d_gene: TRBD1; j_gene: TRBJ2-7; abundance: -; CDR3nt: TGTGCCAGCAGCTATATCCAGGGGGCCGAGCAGTACTTC; CDR3aa: CASSYIQGAEQYF
v_gene: TRBV10-3; d_gene: -; j_gene: TRBJ1-1; abundance: -; CDR3nt: TGTGCCATCAGGACGAACAGGAACACTGAAGCTTTCTTT; CDR3aa: CAIRTNRNTEAFF
v_gene: TRBV6-5; d_gene: TRBD1; j_gene: TRBJ2-7; abundance: -; CDR3nt: TGTGCCAGCAGTTACCGGGACAGAGTCTACGAGCAGTACTTC; CDR3aa: CASSYRDRVYEQYF
v_gene: TRBV4-1; d_gene: TRBD1; j_gene: TRBJ2-7; abundance: -; CDR3nt: TGCGCCAGCAGCCAAGAAGGACAGGGGGACTACGAGCAGTACTTC; CDR3aa: CASSQEGQGDYEQYF
v_gene: TRBV9; d_gene: TRBD1; j_gene: TRBJ2-7; abundance: -; CDR3nt: TGTGCCAGCAGCGTAACCGGGACAGGGGACTACGAGCAGTACTTC; CDR3aa: CASSVTGTGDYEQYF
v_gene: TRBV30; d_gene: TRBD2; j_gene: TRBJ2-7; abundance: -; CDR3nt: TGTGCCTGGAGTGTAGGTGCGGGGGAGCGCGAGCAGTACTTC; CDR3aa: CAWSVGAGEREQYF
v_gene: TRBV30; d_gene: -; j_gene: TRBJ2-6; abundance: once; CDR3nt: TGTGCCTGGAGTGTACGGGGCGGGGACTCTGGGGCCAACGTCCTGACTTTC; CDR3aa: CAWSVRGGDSGANVLTF
v_gene: TRBV19; d_gene: TRBD1; j_gene: TRBJ1-1; abundance: -; CDR3nt: TGTGCCAGTAGTACCGGGACAGGGCTCTTGAACCGTCTGACTTTCTTT; CDR3aa: CASSTGTGLLNRLTFF
v_gene: TRBV11-3; d_gene: -; j_gene: TRBJ2-1; abundance: -; CDR3nt: TGTGCCAGCAGCTTTGGGGGGGCCTCCTACAATGAGCAGTTCTTC; CDR3aa: CASSFGGASYNEQFF